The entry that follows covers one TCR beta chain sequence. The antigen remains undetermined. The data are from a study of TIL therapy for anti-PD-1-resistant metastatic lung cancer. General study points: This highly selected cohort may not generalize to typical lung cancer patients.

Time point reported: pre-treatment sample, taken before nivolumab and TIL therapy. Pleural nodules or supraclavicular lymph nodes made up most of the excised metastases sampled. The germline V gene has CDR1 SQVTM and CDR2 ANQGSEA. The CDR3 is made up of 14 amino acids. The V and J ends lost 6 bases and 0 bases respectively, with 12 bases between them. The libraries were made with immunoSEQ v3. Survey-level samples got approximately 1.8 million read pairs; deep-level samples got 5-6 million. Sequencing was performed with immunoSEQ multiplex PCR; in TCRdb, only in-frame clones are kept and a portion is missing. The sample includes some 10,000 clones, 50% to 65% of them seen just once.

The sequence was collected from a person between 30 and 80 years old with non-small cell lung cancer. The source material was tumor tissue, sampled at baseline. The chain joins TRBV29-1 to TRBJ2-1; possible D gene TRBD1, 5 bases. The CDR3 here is CSVAGRGSYNEQFF. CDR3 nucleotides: TGCAGCGTGGCAGGTAGGGGCTCCTACAATGAGCAGTTCTTC.